The clone carrying this TCR beta chain was found once. Antigen unknown. The time point was: week 47, end of study. The investigators gave 300 ug of mutant IDH1 20-mer peptide in each vaccine dose, together with topical imiquimod. The vaccination schedule gave patients eight doses in weeks 1, 3, 5, 7, 11, 15, 19 and 23. There were new WHO grade 3 or 4 astrocytomas in the donors, and these were IDH1-mutant and ATRX-lost. Clones were read by immunoSEQ multiplex PCR, and TCRdb kept only the in-frame ones, dropping some. The sample lists tens of thousands of clones, 80% to 85% occurring once. The sample originates from a study of a mutant IDH1 vaccine in newly diagnosed glioma. Regarding the study as a whole: Pseudoprogression seemed unrelated to changes in top peripheral T cell clonotypes.

Per the germline V gene, CDR1 is ENHRY and CDR2 is SYGVKD. The V segment lost 7 bases and the J segment 9 bases; nucleotides outside the gene matches: 11. The CDR3 has 15 residues. Source: PBMCs, taken from a glioma patient whose treatment included an IDH1 peptide vaccine. V usage is TRBV10-3 and J usage is TRBJ2-1; 11 bases agree with TRBD2. The clonotype was recovered from a woman between 50 and 59 years old with glioma. The CDR3 reads CAITGLAGGPGEQFF. In DNA, the CDR3 is TGTGCCATCACCGGACTAGCGGGCGGACCGGGTGAGCAGTTCTTC.